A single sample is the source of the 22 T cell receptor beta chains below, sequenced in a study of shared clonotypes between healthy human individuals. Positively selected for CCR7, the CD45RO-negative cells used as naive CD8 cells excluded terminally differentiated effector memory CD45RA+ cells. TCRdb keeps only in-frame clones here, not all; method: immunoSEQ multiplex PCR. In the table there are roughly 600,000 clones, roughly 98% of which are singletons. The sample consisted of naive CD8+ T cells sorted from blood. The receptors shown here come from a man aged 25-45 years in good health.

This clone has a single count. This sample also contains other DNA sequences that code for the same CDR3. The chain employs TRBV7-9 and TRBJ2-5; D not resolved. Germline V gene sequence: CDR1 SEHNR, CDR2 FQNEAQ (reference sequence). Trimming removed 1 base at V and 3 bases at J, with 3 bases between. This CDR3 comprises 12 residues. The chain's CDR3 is CASSLGKETQYF. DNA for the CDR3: TGTGCCAGCAGCTTAGGAAAAGAGACCCAGTACTTC. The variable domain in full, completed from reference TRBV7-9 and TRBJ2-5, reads DTGVSQNPRHKITKRGQNVTFRCDPISEHNRLYWYRQTLGQGPEFLTYFQNEAQLEKSRLLSDRFSAERPKGSFSTLEIQRTEQGDSAMYLCASSLGKETQYFGPGTRLLVL.

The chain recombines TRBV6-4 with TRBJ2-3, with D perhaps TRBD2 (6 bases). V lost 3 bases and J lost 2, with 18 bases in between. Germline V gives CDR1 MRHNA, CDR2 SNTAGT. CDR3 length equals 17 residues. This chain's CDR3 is CASSETMGGFFTDTQYF. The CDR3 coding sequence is TGTGCCAGCAGTGAAACGATGGGGGGTTTTTTCACAGATACGCAGTATTTT.

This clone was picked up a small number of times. CDR3 nucleotide sequence: TGTGCCAGCAGCGAAACAGATACGCAGTATTTT. Translated: CASSETDTQYF. The chain carries TRBV9 and TRBJ2-3; D gene unclear. V lost 3 bases to trimming and J lost 3 bases, with 2 bases between them. Germline-derived CDR1 and CDR2 are SGDLS and YYNGEE. The CDR3 loop spans 11 amino acids.

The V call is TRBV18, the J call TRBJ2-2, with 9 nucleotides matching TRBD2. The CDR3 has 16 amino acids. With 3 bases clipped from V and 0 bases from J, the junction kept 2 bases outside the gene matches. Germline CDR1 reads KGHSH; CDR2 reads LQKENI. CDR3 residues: CASSPPSGTNTGELFF. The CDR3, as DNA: TGTGCCAGCTCACCTCCTAGCGGGACGAACACCGGGGAGCTGTTTTTT.

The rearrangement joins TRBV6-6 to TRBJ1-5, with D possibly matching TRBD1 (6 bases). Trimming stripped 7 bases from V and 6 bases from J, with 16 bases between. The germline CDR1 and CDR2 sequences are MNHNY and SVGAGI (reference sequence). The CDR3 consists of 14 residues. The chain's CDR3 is CASISQGSGQPQHF. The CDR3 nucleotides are TGTGCCAGCATCTCACAGGGTTCGGGTCAGCCCCAGCATTTT.

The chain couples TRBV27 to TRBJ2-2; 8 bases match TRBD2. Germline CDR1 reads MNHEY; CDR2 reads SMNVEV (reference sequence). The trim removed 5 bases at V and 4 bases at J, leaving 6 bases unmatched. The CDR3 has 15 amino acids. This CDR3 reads CASSTQRELTGELFF. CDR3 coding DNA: TGTGCCAGCAGTACCCAGCGGGAGCTCACCGGGGAGCTGTTTTTT.

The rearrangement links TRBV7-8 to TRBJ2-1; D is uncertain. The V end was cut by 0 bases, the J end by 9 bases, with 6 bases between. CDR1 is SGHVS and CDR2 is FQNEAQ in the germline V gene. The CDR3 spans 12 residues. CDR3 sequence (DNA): TGTGCCAGCAGCTTAGCGGGTTCTGAGCAGTTCTTC. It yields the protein CASSLAGSEQFF. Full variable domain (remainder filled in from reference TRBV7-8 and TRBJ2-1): GAGVSQSPRYKVAKRGQDVALRCDPISGHVSLFWYQQALGQGPEFLTYFQNEAQLDKSGLPSDRFFAERPEGSVSTLKIQRTQQEDSAVYLCASSLAGSEQFFGPGTRLTVL.

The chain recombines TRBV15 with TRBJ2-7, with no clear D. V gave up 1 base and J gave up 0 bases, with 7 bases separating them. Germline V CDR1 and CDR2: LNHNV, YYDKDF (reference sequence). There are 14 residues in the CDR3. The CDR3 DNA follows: TGTGCCACCAGCAGAGTCCAAAGCTCCTACGAGCAGTACTTC. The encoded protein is CATSRVQSSYEQYF.

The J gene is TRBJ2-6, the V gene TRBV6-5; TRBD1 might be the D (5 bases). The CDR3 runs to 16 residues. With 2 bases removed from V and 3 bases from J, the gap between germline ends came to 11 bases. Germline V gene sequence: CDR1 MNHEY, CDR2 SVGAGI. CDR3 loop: CASSYVRADGANVLTF. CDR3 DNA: TGTGCCAGCAGTTACGTCAGGGCAGATGGGGCCAACGTCCTGACTTTC.

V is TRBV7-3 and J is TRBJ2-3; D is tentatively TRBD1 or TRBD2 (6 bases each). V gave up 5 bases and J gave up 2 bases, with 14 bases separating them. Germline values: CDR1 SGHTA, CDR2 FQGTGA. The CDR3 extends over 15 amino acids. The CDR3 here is CASSQGLANTDTQYF. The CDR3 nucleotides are TGTGCCAGCAGCCAGGGGCTAGCGAACACAGATACGCAGTATTTT. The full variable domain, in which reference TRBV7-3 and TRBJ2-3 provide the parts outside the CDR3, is GAGVSQTPSNKVTEKGKYVELRCDPISGHTALYWYRQSLGQGPEFLIYFQGTGAADDSGLPNDRFFAVRPEGSVSTLKIQRTERGDSAVYLCASSQGLANTDTQYFGPGTRLTVL.

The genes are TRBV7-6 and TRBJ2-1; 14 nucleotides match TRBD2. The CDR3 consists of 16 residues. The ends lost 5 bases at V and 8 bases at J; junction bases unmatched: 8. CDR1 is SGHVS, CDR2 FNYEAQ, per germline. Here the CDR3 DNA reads TGTGCCAGCAGCACCGCCGGGACTAGCGGGAGCTATGAGCAGTTCTTC. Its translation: CASSTAGTSGSYEQFF. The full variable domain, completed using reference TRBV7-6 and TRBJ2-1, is GAGVSQSPRYKVTKRGQDVALRCDPISGHVSLYWYRQALGQGPEFLTYFNYEAQQDKSGLPNDRFSAERPEGSISTLTIQRTEQRDSAMYRCASSTAGTSGSYEQFFGPGTRLTVL.

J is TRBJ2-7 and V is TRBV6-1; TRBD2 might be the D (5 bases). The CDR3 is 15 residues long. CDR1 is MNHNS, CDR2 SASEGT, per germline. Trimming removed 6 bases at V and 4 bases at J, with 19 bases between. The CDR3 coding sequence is TGTGCCAGCAGGCCCTCGGGATCCCCAAGTTACGAGCAGTACTTC. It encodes CASRPSGSPSYEQYF.

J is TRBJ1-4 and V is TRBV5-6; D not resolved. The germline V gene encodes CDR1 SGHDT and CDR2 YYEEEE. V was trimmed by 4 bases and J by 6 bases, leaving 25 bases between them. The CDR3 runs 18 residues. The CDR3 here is CASSLTQRIQKQDEKLFF. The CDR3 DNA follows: TGTGCCAGCAGCCTTACCCAAAGGATCCAAAAGCAGGATGAAAAACTGTTTTTT.

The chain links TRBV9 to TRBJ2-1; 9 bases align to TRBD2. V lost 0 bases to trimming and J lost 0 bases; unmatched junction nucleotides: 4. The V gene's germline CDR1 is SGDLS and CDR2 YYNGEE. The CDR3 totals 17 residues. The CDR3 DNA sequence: TGTGCCAGCAGCGTAGTTGGCGGGAGGGCCTCCTACAATGAGCAGTTCTTC. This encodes CASSVVGGRASYNEQFF.

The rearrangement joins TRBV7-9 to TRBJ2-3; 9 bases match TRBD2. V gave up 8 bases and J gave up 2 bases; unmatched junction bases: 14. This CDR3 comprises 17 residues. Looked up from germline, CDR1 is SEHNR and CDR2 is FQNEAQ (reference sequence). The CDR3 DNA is TGTGCCAGCCTGCACCCGGTCGGACTAGCGACCACAGATACGCAGTATTTT. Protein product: CASLHPVGLATTDTQYF.

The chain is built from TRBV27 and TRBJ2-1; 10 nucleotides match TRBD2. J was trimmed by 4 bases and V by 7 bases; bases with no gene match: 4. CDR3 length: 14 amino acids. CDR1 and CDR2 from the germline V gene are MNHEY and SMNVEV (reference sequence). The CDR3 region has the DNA TGTGCCAGCACTATAGCGGGAGGTTACAATGAGCAGTTCTTC. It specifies CASTIAGGYNEQFF.

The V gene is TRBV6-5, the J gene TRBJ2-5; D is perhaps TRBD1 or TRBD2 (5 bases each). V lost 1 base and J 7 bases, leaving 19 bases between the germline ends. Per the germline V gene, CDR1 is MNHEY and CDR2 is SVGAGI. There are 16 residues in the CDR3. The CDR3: CASSYWDDLNVGTQYF. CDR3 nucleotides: TGTGCCAGCAGTTACTGGGACGACCTAAACGTAGGGACCCAGTACTTC.

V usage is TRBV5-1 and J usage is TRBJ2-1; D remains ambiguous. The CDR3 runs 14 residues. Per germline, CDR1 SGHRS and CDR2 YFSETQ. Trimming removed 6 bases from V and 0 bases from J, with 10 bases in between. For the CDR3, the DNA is TGCGCCAGCACCGAATCAAGCTCCTACAATGAGCAGTTCTTC. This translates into CASTESSSYNEQFF.

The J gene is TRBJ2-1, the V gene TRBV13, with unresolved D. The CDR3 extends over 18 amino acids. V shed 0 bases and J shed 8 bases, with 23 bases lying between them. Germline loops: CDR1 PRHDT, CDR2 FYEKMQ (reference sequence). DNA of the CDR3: TGTGCCAGCAGCTTAGGTGGGGTGTGGGCTGCGGCCCCCCATGAGCAGTTCTTC. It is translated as CASSLGGVWAAAPHEQFF.

The CDR3 nucleotides are TGCGCCAGCAGCTGGACAGGGGGAAATAGCAATCAGCCCCAGCATTTT. Its translation is CASSWTGGNSNQPQHF. This chain uses TRBV5-1 with TRBJ1-5, with TRBD1 identical over 10 bases. This CDR3 is 16 amino acids long. CDR1 SGHRS and CDR2 YFSETQ come from the germline V gene. V lost 3 bases, J lost 0 bases, and 3 bases stayed unmatched.

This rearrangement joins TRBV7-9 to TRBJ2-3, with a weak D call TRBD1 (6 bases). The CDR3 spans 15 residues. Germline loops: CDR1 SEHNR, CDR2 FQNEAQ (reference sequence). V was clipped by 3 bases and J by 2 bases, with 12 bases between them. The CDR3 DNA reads TGTGCCAGCAGCTTTTATTCAGGGGTCACAGATACGCAGTATTTT. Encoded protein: CASSFYSGVTDTQYF.

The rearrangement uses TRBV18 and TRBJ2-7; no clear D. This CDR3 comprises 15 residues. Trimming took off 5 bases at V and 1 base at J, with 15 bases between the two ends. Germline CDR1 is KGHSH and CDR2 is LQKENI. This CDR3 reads CASSATVTKSYEQYF. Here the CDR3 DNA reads TGTGCCAGCTCAGCTACCGTGACAAAATCCTACGAGCAGTACTTC.